The 21 T cell receptor beta chains below come from one sample, sequenced in a study of cytomegalovirus exposure and HLA in healthy donors. The PCR made use of 60 Vbeta and 13 Jbeta primers. Measured with immunoSEQ multiplex PCR; TCRdb has only the in-frame clones, and not every one. Its table lists approximately 20,000 clones. The sequenced sample was PBMCs. The receptors originated from a man between 60 and 70 years old in good health and CMV-seropositive.

The rearrangement uses TRBV28 and TRBJ2-7; 14 positions match TRBD2. CDR1 and CDR2 from the germline V gene are MDHEN and SYDVKM. The CDR3 totals 14 residues. The ends lost 7 bases at V and 4 bases at J; junction bases unmatched: 3. The DNA of the CDR3 is TGTGCCAGCATGGGGACTAGCGGGAGATACGAGCAGTACTTC. Translating it yields CASMGTSGRYEQYF.

The chain combines TRBV5-1 with TRBJ2-5; 11 bases are a match to TRBD2. With V trimmed by 5 bases and J by 5 bases, 8 bases remained unmatched. The CDR3 extends over 15 amino acids. The germline V gene encodes CDR1 SGHRS and CDR2 YFSETQ. The CDR3 coding sequence is TGCGCCAGCAGGACTAGCGGGATTAGGGAGGAGACCCAGTACTTC. Its protein is CASRTSGIREETQYF.

The chain couples TRBV2 to TRBJ2-7; D might be TRBD1 (5 bases). The CDR3 has 13 amino acids. Germline loops: CDR1 SNHLY, CDR2 FYNNEI. With 6 bases removed from V and 3 bases from J, the gap between germline ends came to 12 bases. The CDR3 nucleotides are TGTGCCAGCAGCAGGGCAGGCCTCTACGAGCAGTACTTC. This encodes CASSRAGLYEQYF.

V and J are TRBV9 and TRBJ1-1, with 7 bases that match TRBD1. Losses at the gene ends were 0 bases for V and 2 bases for J; bases not matched to a gene: 10. The CDR3 extends over 17 amino acids. Germline CDR1 SGDLS, CDR2 YYNGEE. The CDR3 reads CASSVVTGRHYNTEAFF. The CDR3 nucleotides read TGTGCCAGCAGCGTAGTGACAGGGAGACATTACAACACTGAAGCTTTCTTT.

V gene TRBV29-1 combines with J gene TRBJ1-1, with D maybe TRBD1 (5 bases). Trimming left V 6 bases short and J 1 base short, with 15 bases between. Germline V CDR1 and CDR2: SQVTM, ANQGSEA. The CDR3 length is 14 residues. The CDR3 loop reads CSVQWGDENTEAFF. The CDR3 nucleotides read TGCAGCGTGCAGTGGGGGGACGAGAACACTGAAGCTTTCTTT.

This chain uses TRBV27 with TRBJ2-5, with TRBD1 identical over 12 bases. Germline-derived CDR1 and CDR2 are MNHEY and SMNVEV (reference sequence). The V and J ends lost 3 bases and 2 bases, in that order; junction bases with no gene match: 10. The CDR3 runs 18 residues. CDR3 nucleotides: TGTGCCAGCAGTTTCTCTGGGACAGGGGGCTTACCTCAAGAGACCCAGTACTTC. It specifies CASSFSGTGGLPQETQYF.

The chain has TRBV5-1 and TRBJ2-3, with 7 bases identical to TRBD2. CDR3 length: 14 amino acids. Per the germline V gene, CDR1 is SGHRS and CDR2 is YFSETQ. The V and J ends lost 6 bases and 0 bases, in that order; junction bases with no gene match: 4. The CDR3 DNA reads as TGCGCCAGCACGCGAGCGGGGAGCACAGATACGCAGTATTTT. This encodes CASTRAGSTDTQYF.

This chain connects TRBV5-4 to TRBJ2-1, with TRBD1 as a possible D gene (5 bases). V shed 4 bases and J shed 0 bases, with 14 bases lying between them. Germline V lookup: CDR1 SGHNT, CDR2 YYREEE (reference sequence). This CDR3 is 16 amino acids long. The DNA of the CDR3 is TGTGCCAGCAGCATGGTGTGGGGCGGCTCCTACAATGAGCAGTTCTTC. Protein product: CASSMVWGGSYNEQFF.

J is TRBJ2-7 and V is TRBV6-5; 13 bases align to TRBD2. This CDR3 region has 15 residues. Trimming removed 5 bases from V and 3 bases from J; junction bases left unmatched: 4. Germline V gene lookup returns CDR1 MNHEY and CDR2 SVGAGI. The CDR3 region has the DNA TGTGCCAGCAGTCCCCGACTAGCGGGAGGCTACGAGCAGTACTTC. It yields the protein CASSPRLAGGYEQYF.

V and J are TRBV6-5 and TRBJ1-5, with D maybe TRBD1 (5 bases). Germline V gives CDR1 MNHEY, CDR2 SVGAGI. V lost 6 bases and J 9 bases, leaving 9 bases between the germline ends. The CDR3 has 11 amino acids. The DNA of the CDR3 is TGTGCCAGCAGGGGACTTGGGCCCCAGCATTTT. It codes for CASRGLGPQHF.

V usage is TRBV5-1 and J usage is TRBJ1-2, with D possibly matching TRBD1 (5 bases). V was pared by 3 bases and J by 8 bases, with 14 bases between. In germline, CDR1 is SGHRS, CDR2 YFSETQ. CDR3 length equals 13 residues. The CDR3 loop reads CASSWGGAGGYTF. The CDR3, as DNA: TGCGCCAGCAGCTGGGGAGGGGCCGGAGGCTACACCTTC.

The gene calls are TRBV27 and TRBJ1-5, with 8 bases lining up with TRBD1. In germline, CDR1 is MNHEY, CDR2 SMNVEV (reference sequence). The junction had 6 bases not matched to a gene; V was cut back by 3 bases and J by 5 bases. The CDR3 is 15 amino acids. Here the CDR3 DNA reads TGTGCCAGCAGTTTCGGGCAGGGGGCGGATCAGCCCCAGCATTTT. This sequence encodes CASSFGQGADQPQHF.

V usage is TRBV29-1 and J usage is TRBJ1-2; TRBD1 aligns across 10 bases. CDR3 length equals 17 residues. The V and J ends lost 7 bases and 0 bases, in that order; junction bases with no gene match: 14. CDR1 and CDR2 (germline): SQVTM, ANQGSEA. The CDR3 sequence: CSGTQLRDRGSNYGYTF. Written as DNA, the CDR3 is TGCAGCGGGACACAACTCCGGGACAGGGGCTCTAACTATGGCTACACCTTC.

The chain joins TRBV29-1 to TRBJ2-7; 8 bases agree with TRBD1. The V segment lost 5 bases and the J segment 4 bases; nucleotides outside the gene matches: 4. CDR1 and CDR2 from the germline V gene are SQVTM and ANQGSEA. The CDR3 consists of 12 residues. The CDR3 region has the DNA TGCAGCGTTAGGACAGGGTCTTACGAGCAGTACTTC. It yields the protein CSVRTGSYEQYF.

This sequence joins TRBV25-1 and TRBJ2-5, with 10 bases matching TRBD1. The CDR3 extends over 15 amino acids. Trimming cost V 3 bases and J 5 bases; bases outside gene matches: 6. Per germline, CDR1 MGHDK and CDR2 SYGVNS. CDR3 sequence: CASSEGQGFEETQYF. The CDR3 DNA sequence: TGTGCCAGCAGTGAGGGACAGGGGTTTGAGGAGACCCAGTACTTC. Variable domain in full (rest from reference TRBV25-1 and TRBJ2-5): EADIYQTPRYLVIGTGKKITLECSQTMGHDKMYWYQQDPGMELHLIHYSYGVNSTEKGDLSSESTVSRIRTEHFPLTLESARPSHTSQYLCASSEGQGFEETQYFGPGTRLLVL.

The CDR3, as DNA: TGCGCCAGCAGCTCCTTCGATAGCTCCTACGAGCAGTACTTC. This translates into CASSSFDSSYEQYF. The chain combines TRBV5-1 with TRBJ2-7; no clear D gene. Germline-derived CDR1 and CDR2 are SGHRS and YFSETQ. CDR3 length equals 14 residues. V lost 3 bases, J lost 0 bases, and 10 bases lay in between.

This chain links TRBV10-3 with TRBJ2-3, with 11 nucleotides matching TRBD1. V was clipped by 6 bases and J by 2 bases; unmatched bases: 4. Germline-derived CDR1 and CDR2 are ENHRY and SYGVKD. This CDR3 contains 15 residues. CDR3 protein: CAISGTGGPTDTQYF. For the CDR3, the DNA is TGTGCCATCAGCGGGACAGGGGGACCCACAGATACGCAGTATTTT.

V usage is TRBV7-9 and J usage is TRBJ2-2; D is unclear. CDR3 length: 12 amino acids. Looked up from germline, CDR1 is SEHNR and CDR2 is FQNEAQ (reference sequence). V lost 2 bases and J 6 bases, leaving 4 bases between the germline ends. CDR3 loop: CASSLRAGELFF. CDR3 nucleotide sequence: TGTGCCAGCAGCTTACGGGCCGGGGAGCTGTTTTTT.

J is TRBJ2-7 and V is TRBV29-1; 11 bases line up with TRBD2. V shed 7 bases and J 4 bases; nucleotides not matched to a gene: 6. Germline lookup yields CDR1 SQVTM and CDR2 ANQGSEA. This CDR3 comprises 13 residues. CDR3 protein: CSAEGTSGYEQYF. The CDR3 coding sequence is TGCAGCGCCGAGGGGACTAGCGGATACGAGCAGTACTTC.

The chain links TRBV5-1 to TRBJ2-2; D is possibly TRBD1 (5 bases). The CDR3 length is 16 residues. The ends were cut back, 2 bases at V and 4 bases at J, with 15 bases in the middle. The V gene's germline CDR1 is SGHRS and CDR2 YFSETQ. In DNA, the CDR3 is TGCGCCAGCAGCTTAGGGGCGTCAGACATCACCGGGGAGCTGTTTTTT. Amino acid sequence: CASSLGASDITGELFF.

The chain recombines TRBV10-3 with TRBJ2-3, with 11 bases lining up with TRBD2. Germline lookup yields CDR1 ENHRY and CDR2 SYGVKD. V shed 5 bases, J shed 5 bases, and the junction held 9 bases outside the gene matches. CDR3 length: 16 residues. This chain's CDR3 is CAISPVTSGTRDTQYF. The CDR3, as DNA: TGTGCCATCAGTCCCGTGACTAGCGGGACACGAGATACGCAGTATTTT.